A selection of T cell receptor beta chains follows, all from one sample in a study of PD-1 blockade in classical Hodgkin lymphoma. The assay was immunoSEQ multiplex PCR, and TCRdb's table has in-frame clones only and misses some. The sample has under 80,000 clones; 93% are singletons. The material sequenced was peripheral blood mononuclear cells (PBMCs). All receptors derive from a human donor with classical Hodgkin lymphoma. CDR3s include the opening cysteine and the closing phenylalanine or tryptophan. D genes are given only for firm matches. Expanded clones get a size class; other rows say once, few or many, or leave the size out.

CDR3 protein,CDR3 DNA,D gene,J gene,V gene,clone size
CASSRRQGSVGLFF,TGTGCCAGCAGCCGTAGACAGGGGTCTGTGGGGCTGTTTTTT,TRBD1,TRBJ2-2,TRBV6-5,NA
CASSATGLNQPQHF,TGTGCCAGCAGCGCGACAGGTCTGAATCAGCCCCAGCATTTT,NA,TRBJ1-5,TRBV9,NA
CASGLAGDTQYF,TGTGCCAGCGGACTAGCGGGTGATACGCAGTATTTT,TRBD2,TRBJ2-3,TRBV28,NA
CASSQEGDRAYEKLFF,TGTGCCAGCAGCCAAGAGGGGGACAGGGCTTATGAAAAACTGTTTTTT,TRBD1,TRBJ1-4,TRBV4-2,NA
CASSEGQGESEQYF,TGTGCCAGCAGTGAAGGACAGGGGGAAAGCGAGCAGTACTTC,TRBD1,TRBJ2-7,TRBV2,NA
CASSESRGRKFRNTEAFF,TGTGCCAGCAGTGAATCCAGGGGGCGCAAGTTCAGGAACACTGAAGCTTTCTTT,TRBD1,TRBJ1-1,TRBV25-1,NA
CASSLFTGQGGEKLFF,TGTGCCAGCAGTTTGTTTACGGGACAGGGTGGAGAAAAACTGTTTTTT,TRBD1,TRBJ1-4,TRBV28,NA
CASSSDGRPDGELFF,TGCGCCAGCAGCTCAGATGGGCGACCGGACGGGGAGCTGTTTTTT,NA,TRBJ2-2,TRBV5-1,once
CASSEGDRVDYGYTF,TGTGCCAGCAGTGAAGGGGACAGGGTGGACTATGGCTACACCTTC,TRBD1,TRBJ1-2,TRBV2,NA
CASSIPRTGPSSYEQYF,TGTGCCAGTAGTATCCCCCGGACAGGCCCTAGCTCCTACGAGCAGTACTTC,TRBD1,TRBJ2-7,TRBV19,NA
CASSLDRDTEAFF,TGTGCCAGCAGTTTAGACAGGGACACTGAAGCTTTCTTT,TRBD1,TRBJ1-1,TRBV28,NA
CASTSGGARNTGELFF,TGTGCCAGCACGAGTGGGGGGGCGCGGAACACCGGGGAGCTGTTTTTT,NA,TRBJ2-2,TRBV28,NA
CASSPETNYGYTF,TGTGCCAGCTCACCAGAAACTAACTATGGCTACACCTTC,NA,TRBJ1-2,TRBV18,once
CASSLDGSVYNEQFF,TGTGCCAGCAGCCTTGACGGGAGCGTTTACAATGAGCAGTTCTTC,NA,TRBJ2-1,TRBV7-9,NA
CASSQEGGGISPLHF,TGCGCCAGCAGCCAAGAAGGCGGGGGAATTTCACCCCTCCACTTT,NA,TRBJ1-6,TRBV4-1,NA
CASQMGGKTGNTIYF,TGTGCCAGTCAGATGGGGGGAAAGACTGGAAACACCATATATTTT,NA,TRBJ1-3,TRBV28,NA
CASSPRSPSTEQFF,TGCGCCAGCAGCCCCCGGAGCCCTAGTACTGAGCAGTTCTTC,NA,TRBJ2-1,TRBV10-2,NA
CASSDHRYSYEQYF,TGTGCCAGCAGTGACCACAGGTACTCCTACGAGCAGTACTTC,NA,TRBJ2-7,TRBV2,NA
CASSVGGQGGYGYTF,TGTGCCAGCAGCGTAGGGGGACAGGGAGGTTATGGCTACACCTTC,TRBD1,TRBJ1-2,TRBV9,few
CASSEVGGSSNSPLHF,TGTGCCAGCAGTGAAGTAGGAGGCTCGAGTAATTCACCCCTCCACTTT,NA,TRBJ1-6,TRBV6-1,NA
CASSPPGLIKVEQFF,TGTGCCAGCAGCCCTCCTGGGTTGATTAAGGTTGAGCAGTTCTTC,NA,TRBJ2-1,TRBV6-1,NA
CASSSNPDNQPQHF,TGTGCCAGCAGCTCAAATCCAGACAATCAGCCCCAGCATTTT,NA,TRBJ1-5,TRBV28,NA
CASSPRTRGEAFF,TGTGCCAGCAGTCCCCGGACAAGGGGTGAAGCTTTCTTT,NA,TRBJ1-1,TRBV6-5,NA
CASSFSYLIGNSPLHF,TGTGCCAGCAGTTTCTCATACCTAATCGGGAATTCACCCCTCCACTTT,NA,TRBJ1-6,TRBV27,once
CASISSDNEQFF,TGTGCCAGCATATCTAGTGACAATGAGCAGTTCTTC,NA,TRBJ2-1,TRBV2,NA
CASSLMGIRDTIYF,TGCGCCAGCAGCTTGATGGGAATTCGTGACACCATATATTTT,NA,TRBJ1-3,TRBV5-1,NA
CASRPTGVAYNEQFF,TGTGCCAGTAGGCCTACAGGGGTGGCCTACAATGAGCAGTTCTTC,TRBD1,TRBJ2-1,TRBV19,NA
CASSYSRVRGEAFF,TGTGCCAGCAGTTACAGCCGAGTGAGGGGTGAAGCTTTCTTT,NA,TRBJ1-1,TRBV6-6,NA
CASSPSPHRAKHISGANVLTF,TGTGCCAGCAGTCCCTCCCCCCACAGGGCCAAACATATCTCTGGGGCCAACGTCCTGACTTTC,NA,TRBJ2-6,TRBV28,NA
CASKITGTGGADGYTF,TGTGCCAGCAAGATAACAGGGACAGGGGGCGCGGATGGCTACACCTTC,TRBD1,TRBJ1-2,TRBV6-6,once
CASSQREKLFF,TGTGCCAGCAGCCAAAGAGAAAAACTGTTTTTT,NA,TRBJ1-4,TRBV28,NA
CAIILAGAYNEQFF,TGTGCCATCATTTTAGCGGGAGCCTACAATGAGCAGTTCTTC,TRBD2,TRBJ2-1,TRBV10-3,once
CASSLGLAGGSDTQYF,TGCGCCAGCAGCTTGGGACTAGCGGGAGGTTCAGATACGCAGTATTTT,TRBD2,TRBJ2-3,TRBV5-1,NA
CASSLFTEGDNEQFF,TGTGCCAGCAGTCTTTTTACCGAAGGGGACAATGAGCAGTTCTTC,NA,TRBJ2-1,TRBV13,NA